This T cell receptor (beta chain) stems from a study of beta chain features in type 1 diabetes listed by TCRdb under 2018. About the full investigation: Mean age, gender distribution, total cell number and subset yield did not differ between patients and healthy donors. A total of 107,917,701 sorted cells were examined across all samples, and the number of cells per subset was strongly correlated with RNA yield. In the study, TCRB repertoires of sorted circulating CD4+ T cell subsets from recently diagnosed type 1 diabetes patients were compared with those of matched healthy donors. Regulatory and stem cell-like memory subsets were isolated from only 8 patients and roughly eight healthy donors, whereas naive and central memory subsets came from all 30 or so donors.

A single peripheral blood draw of around 0.11 L on average was collected from each donor into heparinised tubes. A BD FACSAria II and a panel including CD45RO, CCR7, CD25, CD127, CD95 and CD27 were used to sort naive, central memory, regulatory and stem cell-like memory CD4+ T cells. Purity was above 95% for every sorted population. PBMCs were isolated immediately by Lymphoprep density gradient centrifugation and stained directly without culture. So that batch effects would be minimized, each experiment stained and sorted samples in pairs, pairing one healthy donor with one patient. V lost 2 bases and J lost 3 bases; the stretch between them is 14 bases long. Measured from the cysteine to the phenylalanine, the CDR3 is 15 residues long. Of all the DNA, just the CDR3 is kept, 45 bases in frame from base 1. The germline V gene yields SGHTA for CDR1 and FQGNSA for CDR2. Only a few counts were recorded for this clone. Its antigen is unknown. No base quality values were provided; no much bigger clone lies one nucleotide off.

The entire amount of isolated RNA was reverse transcribed using the High Capacity cDNA Reverse Transcription Kit, so the sequenced TCRB transcripts were expressed ones. Deep immunoSEQ sequencing was performed on naive, central memory and regulatory T cell samples, with an average of roughly 3.5 million total reads per sample. After sorted cells were lysed in RLT buffer, RNA was extracted with DNase-treated RNeasy Micro or Mini kits, with the choice depending on cell number. To prevent cross-contamination, every cell subset was processed on its own, while patient and healthy donor samples were processed together. Using the immunoSEQ multiplex PCR, TCRB sequences were amplified from cDNA into 87-bp fragments spanning the CDR3 region. The amplicons were sequenced using the Illumina HiSeq platform. As for the authors' bioinformatics: Synthetic template baselines were used to correct PCR bias computationally, reads within Hamming distance 2 were collapsed together, and singletons that could not be merged were discarded. Reads were aligned to IMGT to assign V, D and J genes, CDR3 length, and insertions or deletions at six rearrangement sites. Within each subset, clonotype counts were normalized to sorted cell number, after which true diversity and Gini coefficients were computed with the tcR R package. Repertoire sharing was quantified using the overlap coefficient calculated on TCRB nucleotide sequences. As a proxy for the pre-selection repertoire, out-of-frame TCRB sequences from naive cells were analyzed. TCRdb provides this immuneACCESS table in a form limited to in-frame rearrangements. Some clones are lacking; in checked studies, under half of them reflect an unresolved V gene, and why the rest are absent is not known. V and J calls plus clone size are reproduced from that table; the DNA served to infer D and trimming. In this sample the table shows about 260,000 clones, roughly 70% of which occur a single time. The ten largest clones represent 0.053% of the sample.

Study-wide conclusions, independent of this receptor: Naive, central memory and regulatory TCRB repertoires appeared more similar among patients than among healthy donors. Fewer insertions and more nucleotide deletions at VDJ recombination sites were observed in patients with type 1 diabetes, implying thymic rearrangement abnormalities. Sequencing cDNA rather than genomic DNA could over-represent highly expressing activated cells, although activation and CD3 levels did not differ between groups. PCR might favor shorter templates, but patient and control samples were amplified and corrected together, so any skew would affect both groups equally. Type 1 diabetes patients showed a moderate but significant shortening of TCRB CDR3 length in all four CD4+ subsets. HLA sub-analyses involved small numbers of individuals, so any influence of HLA type on TCRB rearrangement remained unresolved.

The sample consisted of naive CD4+ T cells from blood. This specimen's cell subset or site label, interpreted: true naive CD4+ T cells. This clonotype originated in a man aged 25-45 years in good health. The chain employs TRBV7-2 and TRBJ2-7, and perhaps TRBD1 as D gene, on 5 matching bases. The CDR3 protein: CASSLWGRDLYEQYF. The nucleotide sequence is given as TGTGCCAGCAGCTTATGGGGCAGGGATCTCTACGAGCAGTACTTC.